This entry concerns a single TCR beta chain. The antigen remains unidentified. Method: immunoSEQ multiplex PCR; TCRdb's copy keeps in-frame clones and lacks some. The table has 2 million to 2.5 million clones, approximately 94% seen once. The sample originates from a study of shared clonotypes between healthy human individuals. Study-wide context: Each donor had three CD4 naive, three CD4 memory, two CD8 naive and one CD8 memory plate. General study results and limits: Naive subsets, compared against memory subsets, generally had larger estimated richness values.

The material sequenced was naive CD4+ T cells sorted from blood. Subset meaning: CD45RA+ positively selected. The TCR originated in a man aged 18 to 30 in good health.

The CDR3 bases are TGTGCCAGCTCAGTACGGACAGGGGCGAACACTGAAGCTTTCTTT. Translating it yields CASSVRTGANTEAFF. V usage is TRBV18 and J usage is TRBJ1-1; TRBD1 aligns across 9 bases. J gave up 1 base and V 5 bases, and 5 bases lay outside the gene matches. The CDR3 is made up of 15 amino acids. Germline loops: CDR1 KGHSH, CDR2 LQKENI.